The sequence of this T cell receptor beta chain was determined in a study of early stage breast cancer tumors. Overall study results and limits: Tumors had roughly 2.5-fold higher T cell density than normal breast. Functional markers like CD4, CD8 and FOXP3 were missed in bulk sequencing.

In this sample, this clone turned up a few times. Its target is not known. Sampling of the adjacent normal breast tissue occurred roughly 1.8-4.5 cm from the tumor. Sufficient DNA from normal breast often required roughly 95-320 mg tissue. Sequencing used immunoSEQ multiplex PCR; TCRdb keeps in-frame clones, though not all of them. The repertoire includes 5,500 to 6,500 clones, over 60% of them detected once, and 11% sits in the top ten. Sequencing used normal breast tissue next to the tumor. The source of this sequence is a person between 65 and 79 years old with breast cancer.

The CDR3 DNA reads TGTGCCAGCAGCCAAGCGGGGATCGACTCCTACGAGCAGTACTTC. As protein: CASSQAGIDSYEQYF. The rearrangement links TRBV4-2 to TRBJ2-7; D may be TRBD2 (5 bases). The CDR3 runs to 15 residues. CDR1 is LGHNA, CDR2 YNFKEQ, per germline. Trimming cost V 1 base and J 0 bases, with 10 bases left between them.